Below are 18 T cell receptor beta chains sequenced from a single sample in a study of cytomegalovirus exposure and HLA in healthy donors. 60 Vbeta and 13 Jbeta primers were used in PCR. The assay was immunoSEQ multiplex PCR, and TCRdb's table has in-frame clones only and misses some. The table includes over 150,000 clones, approximately 69% detected once. Sequenced input: PBMCs. The receptor set was obtained from a man aged 25-45 years in good health and CMV-seronegative.

This clone was observed a handful of times. The chain carries TRBV21-1 and TRBJ2-2; the listed D gene, TRBD1, was not tested against the DNA. TRBV21-1 is a documented pseudogene. The CDR3 runs 15 residues. DNA of the CDR3: TGTGCCAGCATCACGGGACAGGGGGTCGCCGGGGAGCTGTTTTTT. Protein product: CASITGQGVAGELFF.

This chain connects TRBV5-4 to TRBJ2-7, with 10 bases matching TRBD2. The junction had 3 bases not matched to a gene; V was cut back by 3 bases and J by 0 bases. The germline CDR1 and CDR2 sequences are SGHNT and YYREEE (reference sequence). This CDR3 has 15 amino acids. In DNA form, the CDR3 reads TGTGCCAGCAGCTCACTAGCGGGGCCCTCCTACGAGCAGTACTTC. Amino acid sequence: CASSSLAGPSYEQYF. The complete variable domain, with remaining parts taken from reference TRBV5-4 and TRBJ2-7, reads ETGVTQSPTHLIKTRGQQVTLRCSSQSGHNTVSWYQQALGQGPQFIFQYYREEENGRGNFPPRFSGLQFPNYSSELNVNALELDDSALYLCASSSLAGPSYEQYFGPGTRLTVT.

In its sample, this clone was seen once. The gene calls are TRBV2 and TRBJ2-3; TRBD2 might be the D (6 bases). The V gene lost 8 bases and the J gene lost 2 bases, with 20 bases spanning the gap. Germline CDR1 reads SNHLY; CDR2 reads FYNNEI. The CDR3 extends over 16 amino acids. The DNA for the CDR3 is TGTGCCAGCCACCGCACGGGACTCGAGGACACAGATACGCAGTATTTT. It translates to CASHRTGLEDTDTQYF.

The chain links TRBV6-6 to TRBJ1-1, with D perhaps TRBD1 (6 bases). The CDR3 sequence is 15 residues long. Per germline, CDR1 MNHNY and CDR2 SVGAGI (reference sequence). V shed 3 bases and J shed 1 base, with 12 bases lying between them. In DNA, the CDR3 is TGTGCCAGCAGTTATAGAGACAGGTCGAACACTGAAGCTTTCTTT. Translated: CASSYRDRSNTEAFF.

The V gene is TRBV2, the J gene TRBJ1-5, with no clear D. V was trimmed by 3 bases and J by 4 bases, leaving 10 bases between them. The CDR3 runs 14 residues. Germline lookup yields CDR1 SNHLY and CDR2 FYNNEI. Here the CDR3 DNA reads TGTGCCAGCAGTGATATTGGGGAGAATCAGCCCCAGCATTTT. This sequence encodes CASSDIGENQPQHF.

The chain employs TRBV28 and TRBJ2-2; D call uncertain. The CDR3 contains 12 residues. V was trimmed by 5 bases and J by 9 bases, leaving 10 bases between them. From germline, CDR1 is MDHEN and CDR2 SYDVKM. The CDR3 reads CASSPEYRELFF. In DNA, the CDR3 is TGTGCCAGCAGTCCTGAGTACCGGGAGCTGTTTTTT.

This clone was found once. The chain recombines TRBV6-5 with TRBJ1-1; TRBD1 agrees at 7 bases. The CDR3 sequence is 16 residues long. Germline trimming cut 4 bases from V and 5 bases from J; bases unmatched to any gene: 13. From germline, CDR1 is MNHEY and CDR2 SVGAGI. The CDR3 spells CASSSGQAAPSTEAFF. The DNA for the CDR3 is TGTGCCAGCAGTTCAGGACAGGCCGCCCCCTCGACTGAAGCTTTCTTT.

This clone appeared once. The chain is built from TRBV30 and TRBJ2-5, with 7 bases aligning to TRBD2. Germline V gives CDR1 GTSNPN, CDR2 SVGIG (reference sequence). The CDR3 is 18 amino acids. Germline trimming cut 1 base from V and 5 bases from J; bases unmatched to any gene: 19. DNA of the CDR3: TGTGCCTGGAGTGCCCGGCGCCGGGACTACCGGCCATACGAGACCCAGTACTTC. This codes for CAWSARRRDYRPYETQYF.

The J gene is TRBJ2-7, the V gene TRBV6-5; 7 nucleotides match TRBD2. Germline V gives CDR1 MNHEY, CDR2 SVGAGI. The CDR3 is 11 amino acids. J was trimmed by 7 bases and V by 7 bases; bases with no gene match: 4. CDR3 nucleotide sequence: TGTGCCAGCACCGACGGGGGGGAGCAGTACTTC. Translation: CASTDGGEQYF.

The rearrangement joins TRBV14 to TRBJ1-6, with 7 bases lining up with TRBD1. CDR3 size: 14 residues. Losses at the gene ends were 3 bases for V and 10 bases for J; bases not matched to a gene: 6. Germline CDR1 is SGHDN and CDR2 is FVKESK. In DNA, the CDR3 is TGTGCCAGCAGCCAGCAGGGGGGAAGGTCACCCCTCCACTTT. Protein sequence: CASSQQGGRSPLHF.

This chain links TRBV6-1 with TRBJ2-5; tentatively, D is TRBD1 (6 bases). Trimming took off 6 bases at V and 4 bases at J, with 15 bases between the two ends. This CDR3 is 14 amino acids long. Germline values: CDR1 MNHNS, CDR2 SASEGT. CDR3 in DNA: TGTGCCAGCAGCGACGGCAGGGGAAGAGAGACCCAGTACTTC. This gives the protein CASSDGRGRETQYF.

The CDR3 here is CASSIWTGPDQPQHF. The CDR3 DNA reads as TGTGCCAGTAGTATTTGGACAGGCCCTGATCAGCCCCAGCATTTT. The gene calls are TRBV19 and TRBJ1-5, with 7 bases fitting TRBD1. CDR1 is LNHDA, CDR2 SQIVND, per germline (reference sequence). V shed 3 bases and J 5 bases; nucleotides not matched to a gene: 7. This CDR3 comprises 15 residues.

V gene TRBV27 combines with J gene TRBJ2-3; 8 bases match TRBD2. The CDR3 runs 20 residues. CDR1 and CDR2 (germline): MNHEY, SMNVEV (reference sequence). The V and J ends lost 5 bases and 0 bases, in that order; junction bases with no gene match: 19. CDR3 amino acids: CASSPRTAGFGTSSTDTQYF. The CDR3 DNA reads as TGTGCCAGCAGTCCCCGGACGGCGGGCTTCGGGACTAGTAGCACAGATACGCAGTATTTT.

This sequence joins TRBV6-5 and TRBJ2-2; no clear D gene. The CDR3 extends over 11 amino acids. The germline CDR1 and CDR2 sequences are MNHEY and SVGAGI. The V gene lost 8 bases and the J gene lost 7 bases, with 8 bases spanning the gap. CDR3 loop: CASRAVGELFF. The CDR3 bases are TGTGCCAGCCGAGCTGTCGGGGAGCTGTTTTTT.

This clone appeared a few times. V gene TRBV7-6 combines with J gene TRBJ2-6; D call uncertain. The germline V and J ends were trimmed by 6 bases and 0 bases, with 6 bases remaining between them. The germline CDR1 and CDR2 sequences are SGHVS and FNYEAQ. This CDR3 spans 14 amino acids. Here the CDR3 reads CASRPVSGANVLTF. The CDR3 DNA is TGTGCCAGCAGACCGGTCTCTGGGGCCAACGTCCTGACTTTC.

This clone was picked up a small number of times. J is TRBJ2-3 and V is TRBV6-4, with 8 bases fitting TRBD2. This CDR3 comprises 16 residues. Per germline, CDR1 MRHNA and CDR2 SNTAGT. V shed 3 bases, J shed 0 bases, and the junction held 5 bases outside the gene matches. The CDR3, as DNA: TGTGCCAGCAGTGAAGGAGGCGGGGGGAGCACAGATACGCAGTATTTT. Protein product: CASSEGGGGSTDTQYF.

Only one count was recorded for this clone. The chain uses TRBV5-6 and TRBJ1-2; D gene uncertain. The CDR3 sequence is 12 residues long. The V end lost 2 bases, the J end lost 7 bases, and 9 bases lay between the germline ends. CDR1 and CDR2 from the germline V gene are SGHDT and YYEEEE. The CDR3 sequence: CASSLSFVGYTF. The CDR3 DNA sequence: TGTGCCAGCAGCTTATCCTTTGTTGGCTACACCTTC.

This chain links TRBV2 with TRBJ1-3, with a tentative D call TRBD1 (5 bases). From germline, CDR1 is SNHLY and CDR2 FYNNEI. V lost 3 bases, J lost 0 bases, and 6 bases lay in between. The CDR3 spans 14 residues. The CDR3 protein is CASSEGRSGNTIYF. The CDR3 bases are TGTGCCAGCAGTGAGGGGCGCTCTGGAAACACCATATATTTT.